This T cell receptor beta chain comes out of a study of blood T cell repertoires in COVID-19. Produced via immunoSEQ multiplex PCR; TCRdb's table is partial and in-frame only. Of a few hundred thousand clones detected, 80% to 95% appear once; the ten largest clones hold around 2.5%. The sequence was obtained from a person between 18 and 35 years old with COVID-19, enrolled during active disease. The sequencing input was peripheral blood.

This CDR3 is CATSDLRGFEQFF. CDR3 bases: TGTGCCACCAGTGATTTGAGGGGGTTTGAGCAGTTCTTC. This chain uses TRBV24-1 with TRBJ2-1; D may be TRBD1 (6 bases). V was shortened by 0 bases and J by 9 bases, with 8 bases between the two germline ends. Germline V gene data show CDR1 as KGHDR and CDR2 as SFDVKD. The CDR3 is 13 residues long.